The present entry profiles one T cell receptor (beta chain) with its context. Under the authors' procedure: Quantification of nucleated cells was approximated via reference gene primer amplification. Method: immunoSEQ multiplex PCR; TCRdb's copy keeps in-frame clones and lacks some. V, J and clone size are taken as reported in that table, and D and trimming were inferred from the DNA itself. The sample carries around 80,000 clones, approximately 83% recorded once. Germline V gene lookup returns CDR1 SGHTA and CDR2 FQGTGA. With V trimmed by 1 base and J by 4 bases, 3 bases remained unmatched. This CDR3 is built from 16 residues. These data belong to a study of blood T cell repertoires in COVID-19. As for the study in general: Some COVID-19 samples were acute and others convalescent; all came from the United States, Italy and Spain.

The sequenced material came from peripheral blood. V usage is TRBV7-3 and J usage is TRBJ2-7; 14 nucleotides agree with TRBD2. The source of this sequence is a human donor in a cohort sampled during active COVID-19. DNA of the CDR3: TGTGCCAGCAGCTTAATTTGGACTAGCGGGAGGTACGAGCAGTACTTC. Protein product: CASSLIWTSGRYEQYF.